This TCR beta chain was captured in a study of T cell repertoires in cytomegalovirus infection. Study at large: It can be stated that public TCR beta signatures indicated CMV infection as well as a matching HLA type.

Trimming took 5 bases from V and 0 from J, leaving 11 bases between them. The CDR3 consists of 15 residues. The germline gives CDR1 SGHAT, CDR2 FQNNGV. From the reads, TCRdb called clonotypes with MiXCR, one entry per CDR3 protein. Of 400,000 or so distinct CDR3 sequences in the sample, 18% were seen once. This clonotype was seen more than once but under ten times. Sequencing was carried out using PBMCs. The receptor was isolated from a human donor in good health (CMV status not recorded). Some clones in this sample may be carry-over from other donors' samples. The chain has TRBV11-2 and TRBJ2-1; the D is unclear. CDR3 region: CASSPASSSYNEQFF. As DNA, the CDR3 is TGTGCCAGCAGCCCTGCCTCTAGCTCCTACAATGAGCAGTTCTTC.